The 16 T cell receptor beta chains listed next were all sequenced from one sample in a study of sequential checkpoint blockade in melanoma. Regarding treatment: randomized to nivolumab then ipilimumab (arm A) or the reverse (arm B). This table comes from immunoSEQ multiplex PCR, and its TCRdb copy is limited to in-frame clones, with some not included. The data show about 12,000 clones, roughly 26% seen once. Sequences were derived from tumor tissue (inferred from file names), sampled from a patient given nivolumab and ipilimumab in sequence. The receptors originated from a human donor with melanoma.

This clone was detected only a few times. In DNA, the CDR3 is TGTGCCAGCAGCTACGGACAGGGGAGCCCAGATACGCAGTATTTT. This codes for CASSYGQGSPDTQYF. The chain employs TRBV6-8 and TRBJ2-3; 9 bases fit TRBD1. CDR3 length: 15 amino acids. The V gene end was trimmed by 6 bases and the J gene end by 4 bases; junction bases not matched to a gene: 8. Per germline, CDR1 MNHGY and CDR2 SAAAGT.

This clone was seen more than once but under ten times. CDR3: CASSQGTGTDSSGNTIYF. In DNA, the CDR3 is TGCGCCAGCAGCCAGGGGACCGGGACGGACAGCTCTGGAAACACCATATATTTT. The chain recombines TRBV1 with TRBJ1-3; TRBD1, the table's D call, lacks a check against the DNA. TRBV1 is given as a pseudogene. The CDR3 consists of 18 residues.

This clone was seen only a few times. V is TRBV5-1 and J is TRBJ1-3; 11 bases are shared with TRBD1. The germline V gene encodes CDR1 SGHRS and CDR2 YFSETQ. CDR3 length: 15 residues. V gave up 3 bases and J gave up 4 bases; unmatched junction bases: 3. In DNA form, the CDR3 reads TGCGCCAGCAGCTCGGGACAGGGGGACGGAAACACCATATATTTT. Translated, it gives CASSSGQGDGNTIYF. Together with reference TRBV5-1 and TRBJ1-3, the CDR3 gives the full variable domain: KAGVTQTPRYLIKTRGQQVTLSCSPISGHRSVSWYQQTPGQGLQFLFEYFSETQRNKGNFPGRFSGRQFSNSRSEMNVSTLELGDSALYLCASSSGQGDGNTIYFGEGSWLTVV.

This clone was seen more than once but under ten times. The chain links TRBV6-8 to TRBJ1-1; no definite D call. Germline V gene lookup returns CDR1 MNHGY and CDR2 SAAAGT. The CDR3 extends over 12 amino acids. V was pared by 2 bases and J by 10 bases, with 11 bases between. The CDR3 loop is CASSYPGLGAFF. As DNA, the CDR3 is TGTGCCAGCAGTTACCCGGGGTTGGGAGCTTTCTTT.

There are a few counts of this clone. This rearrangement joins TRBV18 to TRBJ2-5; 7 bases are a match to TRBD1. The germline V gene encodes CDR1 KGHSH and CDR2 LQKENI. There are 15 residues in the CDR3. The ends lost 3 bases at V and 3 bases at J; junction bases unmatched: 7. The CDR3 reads CASSPLEGAKETQYF. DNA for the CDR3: TGTGCCAGCTCACCTCTCGAGGGGGCGAAAGAGACCCAGTACTTC.

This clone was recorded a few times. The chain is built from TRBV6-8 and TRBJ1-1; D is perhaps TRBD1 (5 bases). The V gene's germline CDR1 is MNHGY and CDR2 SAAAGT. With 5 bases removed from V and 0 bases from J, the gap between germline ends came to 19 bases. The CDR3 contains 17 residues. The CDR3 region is CASSPQPVQAMNTEAFF. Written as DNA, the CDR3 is TGTGCCAGCAGTCCCCAGCCTGTACAGGCGATGAACACTGAAGCTTTCTTT.

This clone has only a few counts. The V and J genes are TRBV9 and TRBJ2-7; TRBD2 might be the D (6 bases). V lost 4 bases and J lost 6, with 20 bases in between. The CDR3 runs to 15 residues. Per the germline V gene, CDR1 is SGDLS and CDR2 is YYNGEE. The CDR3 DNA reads TGTGCCAGCAGCCCCGGGGGTTCCCTTCTCCTCGAGCAGTACTTC. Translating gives CASSPGGSLLLEQYF.

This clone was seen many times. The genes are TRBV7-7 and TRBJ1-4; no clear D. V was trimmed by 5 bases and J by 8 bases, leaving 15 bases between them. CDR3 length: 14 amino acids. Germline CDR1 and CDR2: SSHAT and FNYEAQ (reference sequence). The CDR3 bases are TGTGCCAGCAGCCAAGAAAGGGTTAGAGAAAAACTGTTTTTT. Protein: CASSQERVREKLFF.

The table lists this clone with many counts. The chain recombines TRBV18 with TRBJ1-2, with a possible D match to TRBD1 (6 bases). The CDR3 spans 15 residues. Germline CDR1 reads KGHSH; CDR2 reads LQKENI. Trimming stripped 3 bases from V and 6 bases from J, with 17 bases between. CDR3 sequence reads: CASSPGGTSGDGYTF. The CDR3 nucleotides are TGTGCCAGCTCACCGGGGGGCACCTCAGGCGATGGCTACACCTTC. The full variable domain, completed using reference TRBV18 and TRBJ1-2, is NAGVMQNPRHLVRRRGQEARLRCSPMKGHSHVYWYRQLPEEGLKFMVYLQKENIIDESGMPKERFSAEFPKEGPSILRIQQVVRGDSAAYFCASSPGGTSGDGYTFGSGTRLTVV.

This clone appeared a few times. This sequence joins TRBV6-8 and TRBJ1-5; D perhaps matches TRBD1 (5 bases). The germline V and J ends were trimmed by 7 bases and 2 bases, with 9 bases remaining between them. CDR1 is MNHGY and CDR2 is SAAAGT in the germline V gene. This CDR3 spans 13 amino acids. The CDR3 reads CASKKGRNQPQHF. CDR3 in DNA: TGTGCCAGCAAAAAGGGACGCAATCAGCCCCAGCATTTT.

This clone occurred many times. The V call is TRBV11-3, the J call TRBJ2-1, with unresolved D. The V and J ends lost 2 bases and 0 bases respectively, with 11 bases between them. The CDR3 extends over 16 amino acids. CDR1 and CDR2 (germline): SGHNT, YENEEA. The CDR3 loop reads CASSLFQLGSYNEQFF. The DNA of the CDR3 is TGTGCCAGCAGCTTATTCCAGCTGGGCTCCTACAATGAGCAGTTCTTC. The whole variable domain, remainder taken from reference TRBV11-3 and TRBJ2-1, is EAGVVQSPRYKIIEKKQPVAFWCNPISGHNTLYWYLQNLGQGPELLIRYENEEAVDDSQLPKDRFSAERLKGVDSTLKIQPAELGDSAVYLCASSLFQLGSYNEQFFGPGTRLTVL.

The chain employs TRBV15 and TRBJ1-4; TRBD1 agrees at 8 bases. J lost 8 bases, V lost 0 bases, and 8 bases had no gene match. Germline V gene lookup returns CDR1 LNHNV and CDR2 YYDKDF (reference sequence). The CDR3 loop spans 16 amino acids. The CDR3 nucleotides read TGTGCCACCAGCAGAGATCGGGACAGGTGGAAAGAAAAACTGTTTTTT. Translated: CATSRDRDRWKEKLFF.

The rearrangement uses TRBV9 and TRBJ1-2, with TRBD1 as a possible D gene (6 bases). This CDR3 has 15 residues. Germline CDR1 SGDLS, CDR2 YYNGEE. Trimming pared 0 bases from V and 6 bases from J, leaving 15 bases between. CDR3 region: CASSVVRRGGDGYTF. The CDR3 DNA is TGTGCCAGCAGCGTAGTTCGCAGGGGAGGGGATGGCTACACCTTC.

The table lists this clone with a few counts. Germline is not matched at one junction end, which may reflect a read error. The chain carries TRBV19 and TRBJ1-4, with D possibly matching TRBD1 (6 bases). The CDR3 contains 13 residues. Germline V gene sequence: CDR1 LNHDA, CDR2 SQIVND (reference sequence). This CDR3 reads CASSTQGHEKPSF. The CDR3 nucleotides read TGTGCCAGTAGTACCCAGGGGCATGAAAAACCGTCTTTT.

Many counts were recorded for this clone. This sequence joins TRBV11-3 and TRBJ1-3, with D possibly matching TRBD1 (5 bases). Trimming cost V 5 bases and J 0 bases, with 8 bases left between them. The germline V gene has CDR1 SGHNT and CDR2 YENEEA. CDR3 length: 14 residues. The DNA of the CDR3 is TGTGCCAGCAGCCGACAGTTCTCTGGAAACACCATATATTTT. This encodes CASSRQFSGNTIYF.

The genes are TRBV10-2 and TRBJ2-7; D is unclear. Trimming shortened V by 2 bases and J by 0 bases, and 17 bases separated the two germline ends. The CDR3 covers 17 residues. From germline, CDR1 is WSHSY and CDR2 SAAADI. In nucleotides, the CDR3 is TGCGCCAGCAGTGAGAATTCGGGCAGATTCTGCTCCTACGAGCAGTACTTC. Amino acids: CASSENSGRFCSYEQYF.